The present T cell receptor beta chain was sequenced within a study of T cell repertoires in cytomegalovirus infection. Looking at the study overall: CMV infection plus the matching HLA type was flagged by public TCR beta signatures. Study observations and caveats: Identification of carriers of CMV plus the relevant HLA was achieved through cumulative public TCR beta family frequency. HLA-C-restricted, CMV-specific TCR beta clonotypes were dominant ex vivo.

TCRdb itself ran the reads through MiXCR, one entry per CDR3 protein. The sample lists more than 250,000 distinct CDR3 sequences, around 25% occurring once. This clonotype occurred a few times. No antigen is known for it. V lost 2 bases and J lost 12, with 14 bases in between. Germline-derived CDR1 and CDR2 are MNHEY and SVGEGT. This CDR3 has 13 residues. This receptor was obtained from a human donor in good health (CMV status not recorded). Some clones in this sample may be carry-over from other donors' samples. Sample: cultured PBMCs, taken from culture after CMV antigen stimulation. The gene calls are TRBV6-2 or TRBV6-3 and TRBJ2-1; D might be TRBD2 (7 bases). The CDR3, as DNA: TGTGCCAGCAGTTACGATTGGGGGGGCGGGCAGTTCTTC. This translates into CASSYDWGGGQFF.